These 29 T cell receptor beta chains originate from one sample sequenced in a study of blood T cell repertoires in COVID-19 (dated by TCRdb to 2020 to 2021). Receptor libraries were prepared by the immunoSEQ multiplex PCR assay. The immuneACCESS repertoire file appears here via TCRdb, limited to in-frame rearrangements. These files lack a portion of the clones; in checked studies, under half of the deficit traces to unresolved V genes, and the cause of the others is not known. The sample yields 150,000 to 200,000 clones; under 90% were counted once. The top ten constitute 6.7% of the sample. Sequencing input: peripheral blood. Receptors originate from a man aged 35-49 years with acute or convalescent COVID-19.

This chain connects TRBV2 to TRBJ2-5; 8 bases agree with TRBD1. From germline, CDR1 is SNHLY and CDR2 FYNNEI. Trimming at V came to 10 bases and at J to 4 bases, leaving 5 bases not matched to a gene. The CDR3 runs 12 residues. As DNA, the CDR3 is TGTGCCAAAGGACAGGGATTAGAGACCCAGTACTTC. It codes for CAKGQGLETQYF.

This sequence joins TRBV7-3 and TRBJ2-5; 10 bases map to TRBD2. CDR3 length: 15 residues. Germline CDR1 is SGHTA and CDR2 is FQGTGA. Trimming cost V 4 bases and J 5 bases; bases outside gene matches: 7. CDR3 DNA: TGTGCCAGCAGCTCCGGAGCGGGGGGGCATGAGACCCAGTACTTC. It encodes CASSSGAGGHETQYF. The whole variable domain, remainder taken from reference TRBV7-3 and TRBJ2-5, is GAGVSQTPSNKVTEKGKYVELRCDPISGHTALYWYRQSLGQGPEFLIYFQGTGAADDSGLPNDRFFAVRPEGSVSTLKIQRTERGDSAVYLCASSSGAGGHETQYFGPGTRLLVL.

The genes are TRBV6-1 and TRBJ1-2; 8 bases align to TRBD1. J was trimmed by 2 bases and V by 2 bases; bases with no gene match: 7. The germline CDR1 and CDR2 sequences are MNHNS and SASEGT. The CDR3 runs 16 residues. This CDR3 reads CASSEMGQERNYGYTF. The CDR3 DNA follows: TGTGCCAGCAGTGAAATGGGACAGGAGAGAAACTATGGCTACACCTTC.

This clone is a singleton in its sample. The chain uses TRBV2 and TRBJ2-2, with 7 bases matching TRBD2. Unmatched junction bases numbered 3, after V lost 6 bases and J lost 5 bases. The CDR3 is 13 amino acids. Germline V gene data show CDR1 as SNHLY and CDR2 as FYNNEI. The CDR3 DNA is TGTGCCAGCAGGACTAGCCTTACCGGGGAGCTGTTTTTT. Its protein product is CASRTSLTGELFF. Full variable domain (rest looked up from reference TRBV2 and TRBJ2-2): EPEVTQTPSHQVTQMGQEVILRCVPISNHLYFYWYRQILGQKVEFLVSFYNNEISEKSEIFDDQFSVERPDGSNFTLKIRSTKLEDSAMYFCASRTSLTGELFFGEGSRLTVL.

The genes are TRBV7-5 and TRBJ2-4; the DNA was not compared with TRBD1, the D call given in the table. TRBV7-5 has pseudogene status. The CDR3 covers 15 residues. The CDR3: CARSQRSQGGNIQYF. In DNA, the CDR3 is TGTGCCAGAAGCCAAAGATCGCAGGGGGGAAACATTCAGTACTTC.

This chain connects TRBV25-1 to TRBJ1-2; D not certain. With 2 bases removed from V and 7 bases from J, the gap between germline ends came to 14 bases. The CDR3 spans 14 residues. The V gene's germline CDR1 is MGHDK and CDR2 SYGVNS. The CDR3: CASSEGSWESGYTF. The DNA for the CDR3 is TGTGCCAGCAGTGAAGGGAGTTGGGAGTCTGGCTACACCTTC.

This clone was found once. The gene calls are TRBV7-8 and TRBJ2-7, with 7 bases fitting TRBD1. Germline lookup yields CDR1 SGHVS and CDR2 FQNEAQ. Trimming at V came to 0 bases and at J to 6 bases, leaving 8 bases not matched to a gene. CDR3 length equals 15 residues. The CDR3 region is CASSLAIGGGSEQYF. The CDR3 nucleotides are TGTGCCAGCAGCTTAGCGATAGGGGGCGGTAGCGAGCAGTACTTC.

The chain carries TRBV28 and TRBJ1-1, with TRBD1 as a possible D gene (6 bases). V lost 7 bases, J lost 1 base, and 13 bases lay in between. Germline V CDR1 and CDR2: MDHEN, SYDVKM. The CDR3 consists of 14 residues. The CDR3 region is CASNRGGANTEAFF. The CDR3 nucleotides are TGTGCCAGCAACCGGGGGGGGGCGAACACTGAAGCTTTCTTT.

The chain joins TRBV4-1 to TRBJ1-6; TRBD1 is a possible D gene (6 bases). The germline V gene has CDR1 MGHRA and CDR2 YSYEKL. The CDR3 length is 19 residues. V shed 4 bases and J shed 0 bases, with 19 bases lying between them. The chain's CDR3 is CASSRRPEGESSYNSPLHF. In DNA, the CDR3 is TGCGCCAGCAGCCGCCGTCCAGAGGGGGAGAGCTCCTATAATTCACCCCTCCACTTT.

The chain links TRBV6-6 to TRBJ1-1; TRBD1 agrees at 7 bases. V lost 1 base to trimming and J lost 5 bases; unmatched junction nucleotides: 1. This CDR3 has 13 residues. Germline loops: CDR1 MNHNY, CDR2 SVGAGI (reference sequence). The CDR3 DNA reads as TGTGCCAGCAGTTACTTGGACAGGACTGAAGCTTTCTTT. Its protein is CASSYLDRTEAFF.

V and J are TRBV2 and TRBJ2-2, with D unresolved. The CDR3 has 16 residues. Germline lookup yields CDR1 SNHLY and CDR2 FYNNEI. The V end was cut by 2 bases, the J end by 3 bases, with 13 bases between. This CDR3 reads CASSEPDGEYTGELFF. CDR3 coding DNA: TGTGCCAGCAGTGAACCCGACGGAGAATACACCGGGGAGCTGTTTTTT. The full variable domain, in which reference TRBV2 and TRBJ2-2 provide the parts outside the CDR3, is EPEVTQTPSHQVTQMGQEVILRCVPISNHLYFYWYRQILGQKVEFLVSFYNNEISEKSEIFDDQFSVERPDGSNFTLKIRSTKLEDSAMYFCASSEPDGEYTGELFFGEGSRLTVL.

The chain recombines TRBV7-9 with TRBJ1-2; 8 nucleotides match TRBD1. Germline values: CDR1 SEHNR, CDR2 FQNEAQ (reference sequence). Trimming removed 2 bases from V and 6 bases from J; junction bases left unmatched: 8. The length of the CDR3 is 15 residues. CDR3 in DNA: TGTGCCAGCAGCTTACGCCAGGGGGCCGAGAATGGCTACACCTTC. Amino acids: CASSLRQGAENGYTF.

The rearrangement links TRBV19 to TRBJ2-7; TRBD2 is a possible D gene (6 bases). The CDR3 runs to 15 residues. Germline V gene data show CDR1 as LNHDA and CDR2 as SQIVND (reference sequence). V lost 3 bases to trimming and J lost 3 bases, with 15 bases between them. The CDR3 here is CASSMRRGPRYEQYF. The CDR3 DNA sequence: TGTGCCAGTAGTATGAGGAGGGGCCCCCGCTACGAGCAGTACTTC.

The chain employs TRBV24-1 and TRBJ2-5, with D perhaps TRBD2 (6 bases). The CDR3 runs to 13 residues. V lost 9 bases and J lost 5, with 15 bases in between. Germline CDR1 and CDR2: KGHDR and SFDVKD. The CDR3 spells CATRGSAVETQYF. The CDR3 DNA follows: TGTGCCACCCGGGGGAGCGCCGTGGAGACCCAGTACTTC.

The chain's CDR3 is CAISGQMSNYGYTF. In DNA form, the CDR3 reads TGTGCCATCAGCGGACAAATGTCGAACTATGGCTACACCTTC. The gene calls are TRBV10-3 and TRBJ1-2, with D possibly TRBD1 on 5 matching bases. The CDR3 runs to 14 residues. Germline assignment: CDR1 ENHRY and CDR2 SYGVKD. Trimming took 6 bases from V and 2 from J, leaving 13 bases between them.

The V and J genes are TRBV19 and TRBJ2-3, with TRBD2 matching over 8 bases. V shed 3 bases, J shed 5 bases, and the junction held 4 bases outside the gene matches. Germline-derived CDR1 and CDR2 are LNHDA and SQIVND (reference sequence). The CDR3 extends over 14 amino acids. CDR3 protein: CASSIRLAIDTQYF. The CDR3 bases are TGTGCCAGTAGTATTCGACTAGCGATAGATACGCAGTATTTT.

The CDR3 loop is CASSVFRDRGSGYTF. The CDR3 bases are TGTGCCAGCAGTGTCTTCCGGGACAGGGGATCAGGCTACACCTTC. The chain couples TRBV2 to TRBJ1-2; 10 positions match TRBD1. CDR1 SNHLY and CDR2 FYNNEI come from the germline V gene. The CDR3 extends over 15 amino acids. The V and J ends lost 4 bases and 8 bases, in that order; junction bases with no gene match: 10.

In DNA, the CDR3 is TGCGCCAGCAGCTCGGGACTAGCGAGCACAGATACGCAGTATTTT. This translates into CASSSGLASTDTQYF. This rearrangement joins TRBV5-1 to TRBJ2-3; 10 nucleotides agree with TRBD2. Per germline, CDR1 SGHRS and CDR2 YFSETQ. Trimming removed 3 bases from V and 0 bases from J; junction bases left unmatched: 1. The CDR3 contains 15 residues.

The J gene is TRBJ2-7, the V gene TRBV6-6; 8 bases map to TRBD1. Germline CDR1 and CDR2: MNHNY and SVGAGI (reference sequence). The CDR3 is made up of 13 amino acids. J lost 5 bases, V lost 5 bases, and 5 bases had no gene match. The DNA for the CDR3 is TGTGCCAGCAGTCGGGACAGGTCCCACGAGCAGTACTTC. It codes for CASSRDRSHEQYF.

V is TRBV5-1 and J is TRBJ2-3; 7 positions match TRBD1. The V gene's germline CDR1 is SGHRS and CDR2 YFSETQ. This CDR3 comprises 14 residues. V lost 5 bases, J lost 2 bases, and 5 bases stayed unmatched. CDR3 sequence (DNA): TGCGCCAGCAGTAGACAGGGAACCACAGATACGCAGTATTTT. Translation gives CASSRQGTTDTQYF.

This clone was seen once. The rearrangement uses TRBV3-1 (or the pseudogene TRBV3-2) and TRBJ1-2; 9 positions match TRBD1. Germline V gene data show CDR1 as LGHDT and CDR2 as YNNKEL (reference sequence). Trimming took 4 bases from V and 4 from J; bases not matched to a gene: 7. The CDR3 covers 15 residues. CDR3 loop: CASSPGRDRAYGYTF. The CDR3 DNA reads TGTGCCAGCAGCCCGGGGAGGGACAGGGCCTATGGCTACACCTTC.

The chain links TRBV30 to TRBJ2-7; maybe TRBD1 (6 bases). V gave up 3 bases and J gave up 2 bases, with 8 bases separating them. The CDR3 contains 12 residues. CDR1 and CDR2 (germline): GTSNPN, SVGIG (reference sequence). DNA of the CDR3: TGTGCCTGGAGCACAGGGCCCTACGAGCAGTACTTC. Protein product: CAWSTGPYEQYF.

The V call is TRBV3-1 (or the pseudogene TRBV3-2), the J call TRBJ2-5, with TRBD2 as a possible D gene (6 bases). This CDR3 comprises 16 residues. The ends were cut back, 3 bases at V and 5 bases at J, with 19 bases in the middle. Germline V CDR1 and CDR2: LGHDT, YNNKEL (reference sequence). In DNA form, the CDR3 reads TGTGCCAGCAGCCAGCAGATCGGAGGGTTCGGGGAGACCCAGTACTTC. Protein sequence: CASSQQIGGFGETQYF.

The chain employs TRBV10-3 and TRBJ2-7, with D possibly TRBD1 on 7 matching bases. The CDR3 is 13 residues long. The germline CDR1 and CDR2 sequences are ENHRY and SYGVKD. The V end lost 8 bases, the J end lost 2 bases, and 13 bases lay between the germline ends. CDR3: CAIGGQGAYEQYF. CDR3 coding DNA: TGTGCCATCGGGGGGCAGGGGGCCTACGAGCAGTACTTC.

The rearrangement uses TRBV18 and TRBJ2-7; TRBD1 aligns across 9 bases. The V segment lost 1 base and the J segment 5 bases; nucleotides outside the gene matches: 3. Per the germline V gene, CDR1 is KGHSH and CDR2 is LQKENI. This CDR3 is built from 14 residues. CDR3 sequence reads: CASSPHRGLDEQYF. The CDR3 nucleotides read TGTGCCAGCTCACCACACAGGGGGCTTGACGAGCAGTACTTC. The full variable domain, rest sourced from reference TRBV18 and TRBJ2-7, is NAGVMQNPRHLVRRRGQEARLRCSPMKGHSHVYWYRQLPEEGLKFMVYLQKENIIDESGMPKERFSAEFPKEGPSILRIQQVVRGDSAAYFCASSPHRGLDEQYFGPGTRLTVT.

The CDR3 sequence is CASSLGGALNQETQYF. The DNA of the CDR3 is TGTGCCAGCAGCCTCGGGGGGGCACTAAACCAAGAGACCCAGTACTTC. The chain recombines TRBV11-2 with TRBJ2-5; TRBD2 matches at 8 bases. V gave up 5 bases and J gave up 0 bases; unmatched junction bases: 8. Germline V gene sequence: CDR1 SGHAT, CDR2 FQNNGV. This CDR3 comprises 16 residues. Full variable domain (rest looked up from reference TRBV11-2 and TRBJ2-5): EAGVAQSPRYKIIEKRQSVAFWCNPISGHATLYWYQQILGQGPKLLIQFQNNGVVDDSQLPKDRFSAERLKGVDSTLKIQPAKLEDSAVYLCASSLGGALNQETQYFGPGTRLLVL.

The CDR3 nucleotides read TGTGCCAGCAGCTTGTCACGGAGGGACAGGGGAGACTATGGCTACACCTTC. Translation: CASSLSRRDRGDYGYTF. V and J are TRBV7-2 and TRBJ1-2, with 10 nucleotides matching TRBD1. Looked up from germline, CDR1 is SGHTA and CDR2 is FQGNSA. CDR3 length: 17 amino acids. J gave up 3 bases and V 3 bases, and 10 bases lay outside the gene matches.

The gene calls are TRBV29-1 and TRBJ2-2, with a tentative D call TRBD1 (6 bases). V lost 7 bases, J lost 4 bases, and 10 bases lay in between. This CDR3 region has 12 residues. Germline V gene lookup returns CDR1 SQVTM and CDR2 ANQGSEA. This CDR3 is CSATTGTGELFF. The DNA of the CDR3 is TGCAGCGCCACGACAGGCACCGGGGAGCTGTTTTTT.

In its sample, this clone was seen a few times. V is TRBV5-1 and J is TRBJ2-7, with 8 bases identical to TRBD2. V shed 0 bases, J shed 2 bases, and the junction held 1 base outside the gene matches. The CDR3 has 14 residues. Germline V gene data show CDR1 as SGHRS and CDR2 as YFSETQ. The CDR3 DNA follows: TGCGCCAGCAGCTTGGAGCGGGGGCCCTACGAGCAGTACTTC. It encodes CASSLERGPYEQYF. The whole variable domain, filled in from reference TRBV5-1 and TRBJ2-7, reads KAGVTQTPRYLIKTRGQQVTLSCSPISGHRSVSWYQQTPGQGLQFLFEYFSETQRNKGNFPGRFSGRQFSNSRSEMNVSTLELGDSALYLCASSLERGPYEQYFGPGTRLTVT.